The sequence of this TCR beta chain was determined in a study of identical twins. Findings of the study overall: There is a chance that invariant MAIT and iNKT cells partially muddied zero-insertion analyses. Less excess twin sharing appeared in beta out-of-frame sequences.

To note about this clonotype: Its antigen is currently unknown.

The authors used template switching to add a universal primer site and gave cDNA unique molecular identifiers. TCRdb used MiXCR to reprocess the 5' RACE reads, holding one entry per CDR3 protein. Of roughly 200,000 distinct CDR3 sequences listed, under 10% are singletons. Germline CDR1 and CDR2: LGHDT and YNNKEL (reference sequence). This CDR3 is built from 15 residues. Trimming pared 0 bases from V and 3 bases from J, leaving 9 bases between. These data were likewise used in another study, on yellow fever vaccine responses in identical twins. This second study says: Among the twins, the vaccine T cell response reportedly seemed partly convergent and partly personalized.

The sample taken for sequencing was memory (CD45RO+) T cells sorted from blood. The source of this sequence is a woman between 18 and 30 years old in good health. This chain connects TRBV3-1 to TRBJ1-5, with D possibly TRBD1 on 5 matching bases. Written as DNA, the CDR3 is TGTGCCAGCAGCCAAGATTTAGGGGCCAATCAGCCCCAGCATTTT. It is translated as CASSQDLGANQPQHF.